The following is a TCR beta chain sequence with its context. This CDR3 region has 14 residues. Germline-derived CDR1 and CDR2 are LNHDA and SQIVND (reference sequence). V was trimmed by 8 bases and J by 5 bases, leaving 15 bases between them. The sample originates from a study of T-cell memory formation after mild COVID-19. TCRdb redid the calling of the 5' RACE reads with MiXCR, one entry per CDR3 protein. The sample includes roughly 300,000 distinct CDR3 sequences, around 15% seen only once; the top ten take over 20%. The sequence was obtained from a man aged 18 to 29 who had mild COVID-19 (a few samples of this study predate the infection). Cell type and time point are not known. J is TRBJ1-4 and V is TRBV19, with TRBD1 as a possible D gene (5 bases). The sample was PBMCs or a T cell subset sorted from them (not recorded which). The CDR3 region is CASSVGTLNEKLFF. CDR3 sequence (DNA): TGTGCCAGTTCCGTCGGGACCTTGAATGAAAAACTGTTTTTT.